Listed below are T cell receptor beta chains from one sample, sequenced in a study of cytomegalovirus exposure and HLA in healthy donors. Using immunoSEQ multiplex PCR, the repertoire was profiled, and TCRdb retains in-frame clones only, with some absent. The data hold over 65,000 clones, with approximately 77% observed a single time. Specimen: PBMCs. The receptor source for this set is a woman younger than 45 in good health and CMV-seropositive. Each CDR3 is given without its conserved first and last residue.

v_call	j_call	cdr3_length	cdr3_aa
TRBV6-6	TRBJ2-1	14	ASSTRTATSYNEQF
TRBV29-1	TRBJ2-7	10	SVGTGVYEQY
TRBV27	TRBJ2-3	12	ASSRELRTDTQY
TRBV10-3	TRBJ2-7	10	AIGNRGSEQY
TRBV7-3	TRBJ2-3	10	ASSRPEGTQY
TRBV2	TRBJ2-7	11	ASRGTGDYEQY
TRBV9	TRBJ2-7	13	ASSVGGTSSYEQY
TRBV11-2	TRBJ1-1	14	ASSHLSTDRNTEAF
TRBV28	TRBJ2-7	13	ASSLGATALYEQY
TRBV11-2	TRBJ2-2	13	ASSFLQGATGELF
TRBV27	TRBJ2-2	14	ASSSRTGAVGGELF
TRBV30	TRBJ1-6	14	AWSPVGTAGNSPLH
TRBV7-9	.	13	ASSFPGQGQYEQY
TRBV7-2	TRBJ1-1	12	ASSLVQSRTEAF
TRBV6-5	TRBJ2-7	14	ASSYPGLAGAAEQY
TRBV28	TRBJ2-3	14	ASSFNREGSTDTQY
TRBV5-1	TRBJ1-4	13	ASSTGLITNEKLF